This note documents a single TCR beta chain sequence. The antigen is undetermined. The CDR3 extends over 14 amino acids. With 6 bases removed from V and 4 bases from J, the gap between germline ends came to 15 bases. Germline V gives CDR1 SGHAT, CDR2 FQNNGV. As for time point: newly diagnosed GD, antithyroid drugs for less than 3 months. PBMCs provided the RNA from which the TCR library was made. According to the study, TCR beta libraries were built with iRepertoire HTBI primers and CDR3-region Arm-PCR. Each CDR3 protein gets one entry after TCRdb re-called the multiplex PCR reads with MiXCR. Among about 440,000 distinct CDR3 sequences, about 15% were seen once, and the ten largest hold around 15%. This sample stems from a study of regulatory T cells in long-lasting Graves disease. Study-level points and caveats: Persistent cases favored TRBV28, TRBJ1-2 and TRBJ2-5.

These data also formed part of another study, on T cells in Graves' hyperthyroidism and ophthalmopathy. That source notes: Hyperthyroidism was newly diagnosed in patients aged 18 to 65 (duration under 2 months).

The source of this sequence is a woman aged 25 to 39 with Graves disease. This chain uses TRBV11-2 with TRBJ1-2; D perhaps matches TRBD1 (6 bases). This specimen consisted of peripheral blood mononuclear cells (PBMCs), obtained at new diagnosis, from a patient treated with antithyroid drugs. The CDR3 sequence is CASRPLTGSYGYTF. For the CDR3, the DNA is TGTGCCAGCAGACCCCTAACAGGGAGCTATGGCTACACCTTC. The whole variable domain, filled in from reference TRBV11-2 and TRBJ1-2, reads EAGVAQSPRYKIIEKRQSVAFWCNPISGHATLYWYQQILGQGPKLLIQFQNNGVVDDSQLPKDRFSAERLKGVDSTLKIQPAKLEDSAVYLCASRPLTGSYGYTFGSGTRLTVV.